One and the same sample provided the 20 T cell receptor beta chains below, sequenced in a study of cytomegalovirus exposure and HLA in healthy donors. PCR was performed using 60 Vbeta and 13 Jbeta primers. Here immunoSEQ multiplex PCR was the method, and the copy in TCRdb shows in-frame clones only, minus some. The sample yields 75,000 to 100,000 clones, 60% to 80% seen once. Sequencing input: PBMCs. The receptor set was obtained from a female donor in good health and CMV-seronegative.

The chain carries TRBV4-3 and TRBJ2-1; D is possibly TRBD2 (5 bases). This CDR3 has 15 amino acids. V was cut by 1 base and J by 0 bases, with 7 bases left in between. The germline V gene encodes CDR1 LGHNA and CDR2 YSLEER. The CDR3 spells CASSQGRGSYNEQFF. CDR3 DNA: TGCGCCAGCAGCCAAGGTCGGGGCTCCTACAATGAGCAGTTCTTC.

The V gene is TRBV6-5, the J gene TRBJ1-2; 8 bases fit TRBD1. CDR3 length equals 15 residues. CDR1 MNHEY and CDR2 SVGAGI come from the germline V gene. The junction had 12 bases not matched to a gene; V was cut back by 4 bases and J by 8 bases. The CDR3 loop reads CASSSQPQGARGYTF. DNA for the CDR3: TGTGCCAGCAGTTCTCAACCCCAGGGGGCGCGAGGCTACACCTTC.

V gene TRBV2 combines with J gene TRBJ2-7; 8 bases are a match to TRBD1. The trim removed 6 bases at V and 6 bases at J, leaving 13 bases unmatched. The CDR3 loop spans 15 amino acids. CDR1 SNHLY and CDR2 FYNNEI come from the germline V gene. Here the CDR3 DNA reads TGTGCCAGCAGGGTAAGAGAGACAGGGGTAGGCGAGCAGTACTTC. This encodes CASRVRETGVGEQYF.

The rearrangement joins TRBV25-1 to TRBJ2-1; D is perhaps TRBD2 (5 bases). Germline CDR1 MGHDK, CDR2 SYGVNS. Trimming removed 1 base from V and 5 bases from J, with 6 bases in between. CDR3 size: 13 residues. The CDR3: CASSELRDNEQFF. The CDR3 DNA reads TGTGCCAGCAGTGAATTGAGGGACAATGAGCAGTTCTTC.

This clone was seen many times. The V and J genes are TRBV7-2 and TRBJ1-1, with TRBD1 matching 10 bases. CDR1 and CDR2 (germline): SGHTA, FQGNSA. This CDR3 region has 13 residues. With V trimmed by 6 bases and J by 5 bases, 3 bases remained unmatched. CDR3 sequence: CASRLDRGTEAFF. The CDR3 nucleotides read TGTGCCAGCAGATTGGACAGGGGGACTGAAGCTTTCTTT. The whole variable domain, filled in from reference TRBV7-2 and TRBJ1-1, reads GAGVSQSPSNKVTEKGKDVELRCDPISGHTALYWYRQSLGQGLEFLIYFQGNSAPDKSGLPSDRFSAERTGGSVSTLTIQRTQQEDSAVYLCASRLDRGTEAFFGQGTRLTVV.

The V call is TRBV5-5, the J call TRBJ1-5; 9 bases are a match to TRBD1. The CDR3 consists of 17 residues. Unmatched junction bases numbered 11, after V lost 1 base and J lost 6 bases. Germline CDR1 reads SGHKS; CDR2 reads YYEKEE (reference sequence). The CDR3 spells CASSLYSGTGMVQPQHF. In DNA, the CDR3 is TGTGCCAGCAGCTTGTACTCCGGGACAGGGATGGTTCAGCCCCAGCATTTT.

This clone was counted a few times. The rearrangement uses TRBV28 and TRBJ1-2, with 8 bases matching TRBD1. This CDR3 has 14 amino acids. V lost 5 bases and J lost 6; bases outside the gene matches: 8. From germline, CDR1 is MDHEN and CDR2 SYDVKM. CDR3 region: CASSPSDREDGYTF. CDR3 DNA sequence: TGTGCCAGCAGTCCCTCGGACAGGGAGGATGGCTACACCTTC.

This chain links TRBV6-6 with TRBJ1-1; 7 bases line up with TRBD1. CDR3 length: 16 residues. Unmatched junction bases numbered 6, after V lost 2 bases and J lost 0 bases. CDR1 is MNHNY, CDR2 SVGAGI, per germline (reference sequence). DNA for the CDR3: TGTGCCAGCAGTTACGGGACAGCTAGCATGAACACTGAAGCTTTCTTT. Amino acids: CASSYGTASMNTEAFF.

The gene calls are TRBV19 and TRBJ2-2; the match to TRBD2 covers 11 bases. The J segment lost 8 bases and the V segment lost 3 bases, leaving 5 bases of the junction unmatched. Germline-derived CDR1 and CDR2 are LNHDA and SQIVND (reference sequence). The CDR3 runs 15 residues. The DNA of the CDR3 is TGTGCCAGTAGTATTAGCGGGAGGGCCTCGGGGGAGCTGTTTTTT. Amino acids: CASSISGRASGELFF.

The chain recombines TRBV6-4 with TRBJ2-3; D is possibly TRBD2 (5 bases). The CDR3 has 15 amino acids. Deletions cut 4 bases from V and 0 bases from J, with 11 bases between. Per germline, CDR1 MRHNA and CDR2 SNTAGT. The CDR3 DNA is TGTGCCAGCAGTGTCTCGGGCGGGAGCACAGATACGCAGTATTTT. It yields the protein CASSVSGGSTDTQYF.

The gene calls are TRBV5-4 and TRBJ2-1, with TRBD1 as a possible D gene (5 bases). The CDR3 consists of 14 residues. Germline assignment: CDR1 SGHNT and CDR2 YYREEE (reference sequence). V was pared by 0 bases and J by 8 bases, with 12 bases between. The CDR3 nucleotides read TGTGCCAGCAGCTTGGAGGGGTCACACGATGAGCAGTTCTTC. Protein product: CASSLEGSHDEQFF.

The chain employs TRBV5-1 and TRBJ1-1; 8 nucleotides match TRBD1. V lost 5 bases and J lost 6; bases outside the gene matches: 6. CDR3 length: 13 amino acids. Germline CDR1 reads SGHRS; CDR2 reads YFSETQ. The CDR3 here is CASSSQGEAEAFF. CDR3 coding DNA: TGCGCCAGCAGTTCACAGGGGGAGGCTGAAGCTTTCTTT.

This clone was counted only a few times. V usage is TRBV27 and J usage is TRBJ2-7; TRBD1 matches 8 bases. Germline V gene data show CDR1 as MNHEY and CDR2 as SMNVEV (reference sequence). The CDR3 totals 14 residues. Trimming cost V 6 bases and J 3 bases; bases outside gene matches: 7. The chain's CDR3 is CASRKQGDLYEQYF. As DNA, the CDR3 is TGTGCCAGCAGAAAACAGGGGGACCTCTACGAGCAGTACTTC.

The chain employs TRBV6-1 and TRBJ1-1; D unresolved. This CDR3 region has 14 residues. Germline CDR1 and CDR2: MNHNS and SASEGT. V lost 8 bases to trimming and J lost 3 bases, with 16 bases between them. In DNA form, the CDR3 reads TGTGCCAGCCGACGACTTTTCTGGGACACTGAAGCTTTCTTT. It codes for CASRRLFWDTEAFF.

The V gene is TRBV5-4, the J gene TRBJ2-1; TRBD2 is a possible D gene (5 bases). The V gene's germline CDR1 is SGHNT and CDR2 YYREEE (reference sequence). With 4 bases removed from V and 0 bases from J, the gap between germline ends came to 17 bases. The CDR3 contains 17 residues. The CDR3 reads CASSRELGPSSYNEQFF. CDR3 bases: TGTGCCAGCAGCAGGGAGCTAGGTCCTAGCTCCTACAATGAGCAGTTCTTC.

V usage is TRBV15 and J usage is TRBJ1-3; D unclear. Trimming cost V 0 bases and J 2 bases, with 14 bases left between them. The CDR3 runs 17 residues. CDR1 LNHNV and CDR2 YYDKDF come from the germline V gene (reference sequence). CDR3 nucleotide sequence: TGTGCCACCAGCAGAGATCCCCGCAGCGCGACTGGAAACACCATATATTTT. Protein product: CATSRDPRSATGNTIYF.

This clone came up a few times. The V gene is TRBV30, the J gene TRBJ2-1, with 8 bases identical to TRBD2. The CDR3 spans 16 residues. Trimming removed 0 bases from V and 3 bases from J; junction bases left unmatched: 7. Germline assignment: CDR1 GTSNPN and CDR2 SVGIG (reference sequence). The CDR3 bases are TGTGCCTGGAGTGTACTGAGTAGCGGGGTCTACAATGAGCAGTTCTTC. Amino acids: CAWSVLSSGVYNEQFF. The complete variable domain, with remaining parts taken from reference TRBV30 and TRBJ2-1, reads SQTIHQWPATLVQPVGSPLSLECTVEGTSNPNLYWYRQAAGRGLQLLFYSVGIGQISSEVPQNLSASRPQDRQFILSSKKLLLSDSGFYLCAWSVLSSGVYNEQFFGPGTRLTVL.

This chain connects TRBV11-3 to TRBJ2-7; TRBD1 is a possible D gene (6 bases). This CDR3 is 13 amino acids long. V was trimmed by 3 bases and J by 7 bases, leaving 13 bases between them. Germline V gene lookup returns CDR1 SGHNT and CDR2 YENEEA. In DNA, the CDR3 is TGTGCCAGCAGCTTTCCGGGCCAGGGGGAGCAGTACTTC. Its translation is CASSFPGQGEQYF. The full variable domain, completed using reference TRBV11-3 and TRBJ2-7, is EAGVVQSPRYKIIEKKQPVAFWCNPISGHNTLYWYLQNLGQGPELLIRYENEEAVDDSQLPKDRFSAERLKGVDSTLKIQPAELGDSAVYLCASSFPGQGEQYFGPGTRLTVT.

The gene calls are TRBV18 and TRBJ1-2; no clear D gene. V gave up 2 bases and J gave up 3 bases, with 16 bases separating them. The CDR3 covers 16 residues. Germline values: CDR1 KGHSH, CDR2 LQKENI. For the CDR3, the DNA is TGTGCCAGCTCACCAAGAATCACTTACGAAGACTATGGCTACACCTTC. Translated, it gives CASSPRITYEDYGYTF.

The V call is TRBV28, the J call TRBJ1-2, with D tentatively TRBD1 (6 bases). The CDR3 loop spans 15 amino acids. Per germline, CDR1 MDHEN and CDR2 SYDVKM. The germline V and J ends were trimmed by 4 bases and 4 bases, with 16 bases remaining between them. The CDR3 DNA is TGTGCCAGCAGTTCTCTGACAGGAGACCTCTATGGCTACACCTTC. This translates into CASSSLTGDLYGYTF.